Described below is a single TCR beta chain sequence and its context. The sample belongs to a study of Ad26.COV2.S vaccination and SARS-CoV-2 variants. The method was immunoSEQ multiplex PCR; TCRdb's version includes in-frame clones alone and lacks a portion of them. The repertoire has 350,000 to 400,000 clones, about 91% of them found once; the top ten carry approximately 1.9%. The CDR3 sequence is 13 residues long. Germline V gene lookup returns CDR1 MDHEN and CDR2 SYDVKM. Trimming cost V 2 bases and J 2 bases, with 7 bases left between them. As to treatment: about 20 received Ad26.COV2.S at low or high dose, single or two shots; five or six received placebo; per-sample allocation not given. All samples were drawn on day 63, counting from the first vaccine or placebo injection. Whoever gave the sample was an adult aged 18-55 years in Boston.

The TCR comes from a person aged 18-60 years who received the Ad26.COV2.S COVID-19 vaccine or a placebo. The sequenced sample was peripheral blood, obtained in a trial of Ad26.COV2.S vaccine versus placebo. The V and J genes are TRBV28 and TRBJ2-7; the D gene is possibly TRBD2 (6 bases). This CDR3 is CASSLGGTYEQYF. For the CDR3, the DNA is TGTGCCAGCAGTTTAGGCGGGACCTACGAGCAGTACTTC.